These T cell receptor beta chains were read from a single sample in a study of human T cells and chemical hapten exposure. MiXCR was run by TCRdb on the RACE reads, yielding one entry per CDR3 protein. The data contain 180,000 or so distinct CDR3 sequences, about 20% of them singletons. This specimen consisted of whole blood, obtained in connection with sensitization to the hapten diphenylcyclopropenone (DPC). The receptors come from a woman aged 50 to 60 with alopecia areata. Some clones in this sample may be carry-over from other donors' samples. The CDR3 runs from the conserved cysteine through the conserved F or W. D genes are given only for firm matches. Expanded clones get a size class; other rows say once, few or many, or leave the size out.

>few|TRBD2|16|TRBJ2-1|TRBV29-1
CSVEGTSGRDDNEQFF
TGCAGCGTTGAAGGGACTAGCGGGAGGGATGACAATGAGCAGTTCTTC
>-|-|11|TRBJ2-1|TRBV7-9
CASSPRYEQFF
TGTGCCAGCAGCCCACGTTATGAGCAGTTCTTC
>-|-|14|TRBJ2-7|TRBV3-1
CASTFRVGDYEQYF
TGTGCCAGCACCTTCAGGGTTGGAGACTACGAGCAGTACTTC
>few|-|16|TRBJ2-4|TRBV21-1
CASSSSIIGGKNIQYF
TGTGCCAGCAGCTCCTCAATCATAGGGGGTAAAAACATTCAGTACTTC
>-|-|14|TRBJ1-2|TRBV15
CATSKAGLFYGYTF
TGTGCCACCAGCAAGGCCGGACTCTTCTATGGCTACACCTTC
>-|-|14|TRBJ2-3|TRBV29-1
CSVDRGSGGDTQYF
TGCAGCGTTGATAGGGGGTCCGGAGGGGATACGCAGTATTTT
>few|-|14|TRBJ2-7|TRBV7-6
CASSLGRASYEQYF
TGTGCCAGCAGCTTAGGCAGGGCGTCCTACGAGCAGTACTTC
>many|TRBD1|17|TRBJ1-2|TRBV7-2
CASSLGGQGGLNYGYTF
TGTGCCAGCAGCTTAGGGGGACAGGGTGGCCTCAACTATGGCTACACCTTC
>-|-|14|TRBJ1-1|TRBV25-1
CASSATGMNTEAFF
TGTGCCAGCAGCGCGACAGGCATGAACACTGAAGCTTTCTTT
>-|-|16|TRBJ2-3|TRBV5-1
CASRRGQRPSTDTQYF
TGCGCCAGCAGGCGGGGACAGAGACCTAGCACAGATACGCAGTATTTT
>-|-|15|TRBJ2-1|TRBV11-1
CASSLVGDPRNEQFF
TGTGCCAGCAGCTTAGTGGGTGACCCCCGAAATGAGCAGTTCTTC
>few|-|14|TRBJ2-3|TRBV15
CATRAEGTTDTQYF
TGTGCCACCAGAGCGGAGGGGACCACAGATACGCAGTATTTT
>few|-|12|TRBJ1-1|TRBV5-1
CASAVVGTEAFF
TGCGCCAGCGCGGTGGTGGGAACTGAAGCTTTCTTT
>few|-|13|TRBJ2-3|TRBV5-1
CASRGNGADTQYF
TGCGCCAGCAGAGGAAACGGCGCAGATACGCAGTATTTT
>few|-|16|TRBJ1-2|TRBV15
CATSRDLQTANYGYTF
TGTGCCACCAGCAGAGATTTACAAACAGCTAACTATGGCTACACCTTC
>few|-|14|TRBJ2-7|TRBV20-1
CSARQGAGVQEQYF
TGCAGTGCTAGACAGGGGGCGGGAGTTCAAGAGCAGTACTTC
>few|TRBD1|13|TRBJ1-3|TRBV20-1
CSASWGQGNTIYF
TGCAGTGCTAGTTGGGGACAGGGAAACACCATATATTTT
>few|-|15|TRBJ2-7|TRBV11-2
CASSLDGGTHYEQYF
TGTGCCAGCAGCTTAGATGGCGGCACTCACTACGAGCAGTACTTC
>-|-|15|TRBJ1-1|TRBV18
CASSGGGVMNTEAFF
TGTGCCAGCTCCGGGGGAGGGGTCATGAACACTGAAGCTTTCTTT
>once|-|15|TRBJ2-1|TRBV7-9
CASSPNRVWVNEQFF
TGTGCCAGCAGCCCAAACAGGGTTTGGGTCAATGAGCAGTTCTTC
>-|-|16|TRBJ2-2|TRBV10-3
CAISPGAPRNTGELFF
TGTGCCATCAGTCCAGGGGCCCCTAGGAACACCGGGGAGCTGTTTTTT
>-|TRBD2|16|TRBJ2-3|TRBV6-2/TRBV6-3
CASSWVAGGGADTQYF
TGTGCCAGCAGTTGGGTAGCGGGAGGGGGCGCAGATACGCAGTATTTT
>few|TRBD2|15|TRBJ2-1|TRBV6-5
CASSYSGRVGNEQFF
TGTGCCAGCAGTTACAGCGGGAGGGTTGGGAATGAGCAGTTCTTC
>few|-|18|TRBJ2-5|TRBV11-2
CASSSLGGAPRPEGGQYF
TGTGCCAGCAGCTCCCTGGGAGGGGCGCCGAGACCCGAGGGGGGCCAGTACTTC
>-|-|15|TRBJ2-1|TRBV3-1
CASSQDAGSYNEQFF
TGTGCCAGCAGCCAAGACGCAGGGAGTTACAATGAGCAGTTCTTC
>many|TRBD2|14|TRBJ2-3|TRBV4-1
CASSGLAGTDTQYF
TGCGCCAGCAGTGGACTAGCGGGCACAGATACGCAGTATTTT
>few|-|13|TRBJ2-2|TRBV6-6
CASSYYSAGELFF
TGTGCCAGCAGTTACTACAGCGCCGGGGAGCTGTTTTTT
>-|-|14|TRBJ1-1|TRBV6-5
CASSYQTGITEAFF
TGTGCCAGCAGTTACCAAACAGGGATCACTGAAGCTTTCTTT
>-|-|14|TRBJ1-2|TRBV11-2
CASSAVQGRYGYTF
TGTGCCAGCAGCGCCGTGCAGGGCCGGTATGGCTACACCTTC
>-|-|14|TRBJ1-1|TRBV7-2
CASSLGYSNTEAFF
TGTGCCAGCAGCTTAGGATACAGCAACACTGAAGCTTTCTTT
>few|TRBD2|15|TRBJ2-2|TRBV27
CASSPQAGRTGELFF
TGTGCCAGCAGTCCCCAAGCGGGACGGACCGGGGAGCTGTTTTTT
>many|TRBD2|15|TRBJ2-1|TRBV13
CASRLLAGGWNEQFF
TGTGCCAGCCGGCTACTAGCGGGAGGTTGGAATGAGCAGTTCTTC
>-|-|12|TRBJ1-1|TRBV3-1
CASSQGPTEAFF
TGTGCCAGCAGCCAAGGTCCGACTGAAGCTTTCTTT
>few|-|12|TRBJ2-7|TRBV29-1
CSVCNPIYEQYF
TGCAGCGTCTGTAACCCCATCTACGAGCAGTACTTC
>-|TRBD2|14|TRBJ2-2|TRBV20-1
CGLTSGKNTGELFF
TGCGGCCTGACTAGCGGCAAAAACACCGGGGAGCTGTTTTTT
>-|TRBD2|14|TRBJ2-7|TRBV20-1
CSARGGESLYEQYF
TGCAGTGCTCGGGGGGGTGAGAGCCTATATGAGCAGTACTTC
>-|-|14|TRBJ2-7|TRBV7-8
CASSLGHLPGEQYF
TGTGCCAGCAGCTTAGGACATCTCCCTGGGGAGCAGTACTTC
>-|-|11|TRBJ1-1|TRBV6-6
CASTRENEAFF
TGTGCCAGCACCCGGGAGAATGAAGCTTTCTTT
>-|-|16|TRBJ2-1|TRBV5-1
CASSPTVTSSYNEQFF
TGCGCCAGCAGCCCGACAGTAACTAGCTCCTACAATGAGCAGTTCTTC
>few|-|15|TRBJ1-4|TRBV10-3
CAVGSVGLTNEKLFF
TGTGCCGTCGGCTCCGTGGGGTTAACTAATGAAAAACTGTTTTTT
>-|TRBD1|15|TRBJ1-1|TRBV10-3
CAISEQGRGATEAFF
TGTGCCATCAGTGAACAGGGGAGGGGCGCCACTGAAGCTTTCTTT
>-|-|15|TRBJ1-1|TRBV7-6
CASSPRRNLNTEAFF
TGTGCCAGCAGTCCCCGACGGAACTTGAACACTGAAGCTTTCTTT